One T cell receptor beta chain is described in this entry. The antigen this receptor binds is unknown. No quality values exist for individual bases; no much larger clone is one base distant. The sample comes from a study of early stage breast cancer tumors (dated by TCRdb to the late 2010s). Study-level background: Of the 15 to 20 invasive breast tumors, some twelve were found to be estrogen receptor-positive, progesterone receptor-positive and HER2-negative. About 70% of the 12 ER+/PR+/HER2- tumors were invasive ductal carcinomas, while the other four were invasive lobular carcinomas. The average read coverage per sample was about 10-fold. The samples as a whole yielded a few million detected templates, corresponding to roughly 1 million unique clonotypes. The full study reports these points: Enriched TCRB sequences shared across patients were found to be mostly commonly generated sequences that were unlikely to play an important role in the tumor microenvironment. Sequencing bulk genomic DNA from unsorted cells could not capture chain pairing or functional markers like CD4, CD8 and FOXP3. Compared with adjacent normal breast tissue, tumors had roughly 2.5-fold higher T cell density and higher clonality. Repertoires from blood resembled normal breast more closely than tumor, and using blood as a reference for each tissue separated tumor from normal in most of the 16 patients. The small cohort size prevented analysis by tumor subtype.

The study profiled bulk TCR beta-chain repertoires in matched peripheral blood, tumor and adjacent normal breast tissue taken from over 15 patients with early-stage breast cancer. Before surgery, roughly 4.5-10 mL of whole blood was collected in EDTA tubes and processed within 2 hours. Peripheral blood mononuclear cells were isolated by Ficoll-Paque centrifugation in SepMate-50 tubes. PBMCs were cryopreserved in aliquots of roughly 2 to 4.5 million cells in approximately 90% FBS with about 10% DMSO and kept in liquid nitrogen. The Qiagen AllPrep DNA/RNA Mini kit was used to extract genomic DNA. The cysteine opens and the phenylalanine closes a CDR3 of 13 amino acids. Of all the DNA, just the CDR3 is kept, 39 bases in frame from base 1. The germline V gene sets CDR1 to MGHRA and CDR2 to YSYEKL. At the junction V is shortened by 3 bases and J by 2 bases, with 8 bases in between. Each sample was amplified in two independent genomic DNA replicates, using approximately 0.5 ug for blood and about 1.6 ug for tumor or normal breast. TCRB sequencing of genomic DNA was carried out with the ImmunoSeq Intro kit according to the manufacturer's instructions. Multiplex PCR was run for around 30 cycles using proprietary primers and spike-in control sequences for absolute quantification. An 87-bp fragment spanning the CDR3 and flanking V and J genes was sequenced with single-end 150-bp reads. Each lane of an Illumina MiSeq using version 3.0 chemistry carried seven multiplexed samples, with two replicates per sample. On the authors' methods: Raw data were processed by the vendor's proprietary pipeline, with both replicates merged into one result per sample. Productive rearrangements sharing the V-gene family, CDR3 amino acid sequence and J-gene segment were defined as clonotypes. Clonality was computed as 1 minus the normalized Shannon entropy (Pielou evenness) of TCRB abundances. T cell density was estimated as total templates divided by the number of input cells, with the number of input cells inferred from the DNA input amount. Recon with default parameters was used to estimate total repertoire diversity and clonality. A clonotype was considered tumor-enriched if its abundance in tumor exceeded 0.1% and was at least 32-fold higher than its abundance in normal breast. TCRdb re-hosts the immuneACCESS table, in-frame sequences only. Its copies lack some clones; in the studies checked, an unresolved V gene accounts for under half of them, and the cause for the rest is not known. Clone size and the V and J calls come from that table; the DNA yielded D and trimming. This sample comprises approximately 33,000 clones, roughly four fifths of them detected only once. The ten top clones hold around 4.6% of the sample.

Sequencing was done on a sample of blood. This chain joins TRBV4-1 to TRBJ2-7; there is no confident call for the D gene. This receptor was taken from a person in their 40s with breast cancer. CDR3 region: CASSHNKPYEQYF. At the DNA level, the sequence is TGCGCCAGCAGCCACAACAAACCCTACGAGCAGTACTTC.